This is a list of T cell receptor beta chains from one sample in a study of cytomegalovirus exposure and HLA in healthy donors. The assay was immunoSEQ multiplex PCR, and TCRdb's table has in-frame clones only and misses some. The data show about 140,000 clones, with 60% to 85% seen just once and approximately 0.97% held by the top ten. Material: PBMCs. The receptors here all came from a man in his late teens or twenties in good health and CMV-seronegative. CDR3s include the opening cysteine and the closing phenylalanine or tryptophan.

v_call | cdr3_aa
TRBV5-1 | CASSSGTGGYSPLHF
TRBV5-1 | CASSLGQQDYGYTF
TRBV5-5 | CASSPRAGGETQYF
TRBV5-5 | CASSWTGRREEKLFF
TRBV6-4 | CASTPTAGGFTDTQYF
TRBV5-1 | CASTYRTGGVRETQYF
TRBV4-3 | CASSQEEGFSTDTQYF
TRBV18 | CASSPIREEGYTF
TRBV18 | CASSPRRESNEQYF
TRBV5-1 | CASSLTRATGNTIYF
TRBV9 | CASSESQYNSPLHF
TRBV19 | CASSIVGTPNTEAFF
TRBV6-6 | CASSPPGQVYGYTF
TRBV7-2 | CASVGEGKNIQYF
TRBV5-6 | CASSSGGQSYNEQFF
TRBV27 | CATKRDRPSEKLFF
TRBV15 | CATSRDVSGRNTEAFF
TRBV4-1 | CASSQDPQVNTEAFF
TRBV10-3 | CAISEARAGSGYTF
TRBV4-2 | CASSQGRGEQYF